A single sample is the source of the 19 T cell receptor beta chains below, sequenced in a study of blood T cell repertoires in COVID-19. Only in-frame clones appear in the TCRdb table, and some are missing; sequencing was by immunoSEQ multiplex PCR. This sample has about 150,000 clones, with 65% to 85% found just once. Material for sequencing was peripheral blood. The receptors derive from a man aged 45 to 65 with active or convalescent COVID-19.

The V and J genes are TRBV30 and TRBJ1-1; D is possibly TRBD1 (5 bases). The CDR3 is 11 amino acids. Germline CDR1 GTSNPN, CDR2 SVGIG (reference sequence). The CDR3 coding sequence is TGTGCAGGGGAAAGGAACACTGAAGCTTTCTTT. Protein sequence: CAGERNTEAFF. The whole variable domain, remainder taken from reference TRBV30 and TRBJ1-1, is SQTIHQWPATLVQPVGSPLSLECTVEGTSNPNLYWYRQAAGRGLQLLFYSVGIGQISSEVPQNLSASRPQDRQFILSSKKLLLSDSGFYLCAGERNTEAFFGQGTRLTVV.

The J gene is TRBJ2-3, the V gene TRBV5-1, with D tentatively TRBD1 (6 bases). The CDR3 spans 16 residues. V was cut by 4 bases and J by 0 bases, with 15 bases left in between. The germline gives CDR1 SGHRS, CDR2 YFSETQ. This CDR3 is CASSPQVGASTDTQYF. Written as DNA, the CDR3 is TGCGCCAGCAGCCCGCAGGTGGGGGCGAGCACAGATACGCAGTATTTT.

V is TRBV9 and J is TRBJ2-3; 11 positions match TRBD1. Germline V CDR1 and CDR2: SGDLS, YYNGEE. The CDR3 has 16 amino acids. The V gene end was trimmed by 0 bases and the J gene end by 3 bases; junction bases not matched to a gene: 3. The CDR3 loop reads CASSVGDRGWTDTQYF. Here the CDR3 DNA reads TGTGCCAGCAGCGTAGGGGACAGGGGGTGGACAGATACGCAGTATTTT.

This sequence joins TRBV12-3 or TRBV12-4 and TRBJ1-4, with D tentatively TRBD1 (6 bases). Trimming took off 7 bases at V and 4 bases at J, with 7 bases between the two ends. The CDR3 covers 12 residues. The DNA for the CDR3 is TGTGCCAGCAACAGGGTTAATGAAAAACTGTTTTTT. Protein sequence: CASNRVNEKLFF.

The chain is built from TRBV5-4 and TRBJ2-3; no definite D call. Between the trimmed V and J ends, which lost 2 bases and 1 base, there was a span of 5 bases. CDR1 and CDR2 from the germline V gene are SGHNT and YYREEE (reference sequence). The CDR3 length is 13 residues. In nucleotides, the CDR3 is TGTGCCAGCAGCTTCCAGGGCACAGATACGCAGTATTTT. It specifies CASSFQGTDTQYF.

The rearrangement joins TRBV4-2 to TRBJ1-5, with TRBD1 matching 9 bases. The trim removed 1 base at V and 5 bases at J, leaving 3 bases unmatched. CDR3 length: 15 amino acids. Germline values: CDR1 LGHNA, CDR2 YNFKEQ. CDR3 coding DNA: TGTGCCAGCAGCCAAGGGACAGGGGAGGATCAGCCCCAGCATTTT. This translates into CASSQGTGEDQPQHF.

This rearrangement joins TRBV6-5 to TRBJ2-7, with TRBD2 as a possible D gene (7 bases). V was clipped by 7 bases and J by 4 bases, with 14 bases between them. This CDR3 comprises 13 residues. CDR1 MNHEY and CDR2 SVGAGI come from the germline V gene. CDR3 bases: TGTGCCAGCACCCGGGGGGCGGATTACGAGCAGTACTTC. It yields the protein CASTRGADYEQYF.

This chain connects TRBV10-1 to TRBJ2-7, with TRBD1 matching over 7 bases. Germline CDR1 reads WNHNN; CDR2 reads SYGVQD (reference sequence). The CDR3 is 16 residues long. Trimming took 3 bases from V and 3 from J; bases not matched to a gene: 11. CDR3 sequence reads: CASSDLRTGAFYEQYF. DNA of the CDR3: TGCGCCAGCAGTGATCTTAGGACAGGAGCTTTCTACGAGCAGTACTTC.

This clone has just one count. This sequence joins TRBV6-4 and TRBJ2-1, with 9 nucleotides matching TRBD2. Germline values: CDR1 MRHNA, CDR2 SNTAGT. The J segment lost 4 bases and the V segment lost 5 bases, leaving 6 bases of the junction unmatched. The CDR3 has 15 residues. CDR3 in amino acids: CASSIWLAGYNEQFF. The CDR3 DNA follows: TGTGCCAGCAGTATCTGGCTAGCGGGGTACAATGAGCAGTTCTTC.

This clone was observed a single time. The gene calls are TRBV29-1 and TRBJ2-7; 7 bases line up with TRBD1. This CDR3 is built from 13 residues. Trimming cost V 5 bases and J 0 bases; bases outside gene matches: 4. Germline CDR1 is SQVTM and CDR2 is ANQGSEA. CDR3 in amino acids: CSVQDRSSYEQYF. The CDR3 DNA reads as TGCAGCGTTCAGGACAGGAGCTCCTACGAGCAGTACTTC.

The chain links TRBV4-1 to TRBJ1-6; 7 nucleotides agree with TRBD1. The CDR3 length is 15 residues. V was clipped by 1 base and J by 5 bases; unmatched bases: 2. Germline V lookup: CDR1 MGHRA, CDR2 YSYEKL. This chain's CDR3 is CASSQVGTDNSPLHF. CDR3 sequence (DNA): TGCGCCAGCAGCCAAGTGGGGACAGATAATTCACCCCTCCACTTT.

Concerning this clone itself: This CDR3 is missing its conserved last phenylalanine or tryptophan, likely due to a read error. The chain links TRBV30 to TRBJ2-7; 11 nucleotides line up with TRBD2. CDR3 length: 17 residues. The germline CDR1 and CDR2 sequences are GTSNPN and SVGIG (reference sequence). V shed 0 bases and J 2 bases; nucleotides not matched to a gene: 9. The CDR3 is CAWSVLAGGSWAYEQYL. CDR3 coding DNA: TGTGCCTGGAGTGTTCTAGCGGGAGGCTCCTGGGCCTACGAGCAGTACCTC.

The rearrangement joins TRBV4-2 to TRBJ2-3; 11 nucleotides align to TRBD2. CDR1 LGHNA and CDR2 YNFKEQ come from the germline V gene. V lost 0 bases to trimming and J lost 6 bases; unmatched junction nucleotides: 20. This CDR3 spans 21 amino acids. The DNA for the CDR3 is TGTGCCAGCAGCCAAGATATCCCCCCCCGGGCTAGCGGGAGGACTGCTGATACGCAGTATTTT. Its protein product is CASSQDIPPRASGRTADTQYF.

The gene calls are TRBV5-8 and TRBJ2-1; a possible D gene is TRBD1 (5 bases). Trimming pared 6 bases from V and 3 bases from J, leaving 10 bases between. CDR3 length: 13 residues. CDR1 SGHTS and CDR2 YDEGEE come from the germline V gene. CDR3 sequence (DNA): TGTGCCAGCACCCAGGGATTCTACAATGAGCAGTTCTTC. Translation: CASTQGFYNEQFF. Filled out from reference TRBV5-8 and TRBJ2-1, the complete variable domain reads EAGVTQSPTHLIKTRGQQATLRCSPISGHTSVYWYQQALGLGLQFLLWYDEGEERNRGNFPPRFSGRQFPNYSSELNVNALELEDSALYLCASTQGFYNEQFFGPGTRLTVL.

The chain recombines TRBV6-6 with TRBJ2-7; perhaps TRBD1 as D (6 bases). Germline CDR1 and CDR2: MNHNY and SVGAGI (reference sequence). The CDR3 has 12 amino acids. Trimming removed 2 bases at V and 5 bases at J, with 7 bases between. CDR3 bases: TGTGCCAGCAGTTACCCAGGGGACGAGCAGTACTTC. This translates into CASSYPGDEQYF.

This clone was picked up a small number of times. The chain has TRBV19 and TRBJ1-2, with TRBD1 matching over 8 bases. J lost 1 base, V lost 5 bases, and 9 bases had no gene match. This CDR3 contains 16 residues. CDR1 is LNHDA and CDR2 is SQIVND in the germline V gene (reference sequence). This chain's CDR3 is CASSDRQGIVNYGYTF. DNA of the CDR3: TGTGCCAGTAGTGACCGACAGGGGATCGTTAACTATGGCTACACCTTC.

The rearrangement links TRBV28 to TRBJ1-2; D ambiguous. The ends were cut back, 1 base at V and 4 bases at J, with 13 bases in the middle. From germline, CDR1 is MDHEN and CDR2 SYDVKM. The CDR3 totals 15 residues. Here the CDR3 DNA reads TGTGCCAGCAGTTTATATCGAGGATTTCCCTATGGCTACACCTTC. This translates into CASSLYRGFPYGYTF.

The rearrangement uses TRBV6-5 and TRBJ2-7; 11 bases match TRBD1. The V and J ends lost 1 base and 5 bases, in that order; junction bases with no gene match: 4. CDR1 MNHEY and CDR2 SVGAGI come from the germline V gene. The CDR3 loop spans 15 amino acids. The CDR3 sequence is CASSYFGTGGDEQYF. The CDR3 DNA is TGTGCCAGCAGTTACTTCGGGACAGGGGGAGACGAGCAGTACTTC.

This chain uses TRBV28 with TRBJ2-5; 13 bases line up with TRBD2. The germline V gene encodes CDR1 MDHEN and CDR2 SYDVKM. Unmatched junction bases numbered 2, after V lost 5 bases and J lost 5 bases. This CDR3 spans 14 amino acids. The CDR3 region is CASSGLAGVETQYF. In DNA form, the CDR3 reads TGTGCCAGCAGTGGACTAGCGGGAGTTGAGACCCAGTACTTC.